Following are 8 T cell receptor beta chains from one sample sequenced in a study of PD-L1 blockade in urothelial cancer. Sequencing used immunoSEQ multiplex PCR; TCRdb keeps in-frame clones, though not all of them. The sample contains approximately 120,000 clones, around 88% of which appear only once. Time point here: peripheral blood 6 weeks after treatment start. The specimen was PBMCs, collected around atezolizumab (anti-PD-L1) treatment. The source of these receptors is a man aged 45-65 years with urothelial cancer.

This CDR3 is CASSLGGGNPYEQYF. CDR3 in DNA: TGTGCCAGCAGCTTAGGCGGGGGGAATCCCTACGAGCAGTACTTC. This rearrangement joins TRBV7-2 to TRBJ2-7, with 8 bases fitting TRBD2. This CDR3 spans 15 amino acids. Germline CDR1 is SGHTA and CDR2 is FQGNSA. The ends lost 1 base at V and 2 bases at J; junction bases unmatched: 4. Variable domain in full (rest from reference TRBV7-2 and TRBJ2-7): GAGVSQSPSNKVTEKGKDVELRCDPISGHTALYWYRQSLGQGLEFLIYFQGNSAPDKSGLPSDRFSAERTGGSVSTLTIQRTQQEDSAVYLCASSLGGGNPYEQYFGPGTRLTVT.

This chain's CDR3 is CASSRGQGNSPLHF. CDR3 in DNA: TGTGCCAGCAGCAGGGGACAGGGTAATTCACCCCTCCACTTT. The chain employs TRBV28 and TRBJ1-6, with TRBD1 matching over 9 bases. The CDR3 length is 14 residues. The junction had 3 bases not matched to a gene; V was cut back by 6 bases and J by 6 bases. CDR1 is MDHEN and CDR2 is SYDVKM in the germline V gene. The full variable domain, rest sourced from reference TRBV28 and TRBJ1-6, is DVKVTQSSRYLVKRTGEKVFLECVQDMDHENMFWYRQDPGLGLRLIYFSYDVKMKEKGDIPEGYSVSREKKERFSLILESASTNQTSMYLCASSRGQGNSPLHFGNGTRLTVT.

The V and J genes are TRBV7-9 and TRBJ2-5; 12 bases are a match to TRBD2. Germline-derived CDR1 and CDR2 are SEHNR and FQNEAQ (reference sequence). The ends lost 5 bases at V and 4 bases at J; junction bases unmatched: 8. The CDR3 consists of 16 residues. CDR3 amino acids: CASSPAGLAGLETQYF. As DNA, the CDR3 is TGTGCCAGCAGCCCGGCCGGACTAGCGGGATTAGAGACCCAGTACTTC.

The chain joins TRBV27 to TRBJ2-7; TRBD2 matches at 10 bases. V lost 4 bases, J lost 4 bases, and 7 bases stayed unmatched. The CDR3 totals 15 residues. Germline CDR1 is MNHEY and CDR2 is SMNVEV (reference sequence). CDR3 sequence: CASSSLAGFRYEQYF. CDR3 nucleotides: TGTGCCAGCAGTTCACTAGCGGGGTTCCGTTACGAGCAGTACTTC.

Here the CDR3 reads CAWSRPTGAPYEQYF. DNA for the CDR3: TGTGCCTGGAGCCGCCCGACAGGGGCCCCCTACGAGCAGTACTTC. The chain employs TRBV30 and TRBJ2-7; 8 nucleotides line up with TRBD1. Trimming took 3 bases from V and 2 from J; bases not matched to a gene: 9. Germline CDR1 GTSNPN, CDR2 SVGIG (reference sequence). There are 15 residues in the CDR3.

The table lists this clone with a few counts. The V gene is TRBV2, the J gene TRBJ1-2, with TRBD1 matching over 8 bases. The V gene's germline CDR1 is SNHLY and CDR2 FYNNEI. This CDR3 is 14 amino acids long. With 6 bases clipped from V and 4 bases from J, the junction kept 7 bases outside the gene matches. CDR3 coding DNA: TGTGCCAGCAGCCCCCGGACAGGGCTCTATGGCTACACCTTC. This translates into CASSPRTGLYGYTF.

The chain recombines TRBV5-6 with TRBJ2-3; TRBD2 aligns across 14 bases. V lost 4 bases, J lost 7 bases, and 5 bases stayed unmatched. This CDR3 has 15 amino acids. Germline V gene data show CDR1 as SGHDT and CDR2 as YYEEEE. The CDR3 DNA reads as TGTGCCAGCAGCCGGACTAGCGGGGGGAGGTATACGCAGTATTTT. This translates into CASSRTSGGRYTQYF.

The chain carries TRBV6-5 and TRBJ2-7; perhaps TRBD1 as D (5 bases). V was pared by 7 bases and J by 4 bases, with 17 bases between. The CDR3 runs to 14 residues. Germline V CDR1 and CDR2: MNHEY, SVGAGI. CDR3 sequence: CASTLMQGNYEQYF. CDR3 DNA sequence: TGTGCCAGCACGTTGATGCAGGGTAATTACGAGCAGTACTTC.